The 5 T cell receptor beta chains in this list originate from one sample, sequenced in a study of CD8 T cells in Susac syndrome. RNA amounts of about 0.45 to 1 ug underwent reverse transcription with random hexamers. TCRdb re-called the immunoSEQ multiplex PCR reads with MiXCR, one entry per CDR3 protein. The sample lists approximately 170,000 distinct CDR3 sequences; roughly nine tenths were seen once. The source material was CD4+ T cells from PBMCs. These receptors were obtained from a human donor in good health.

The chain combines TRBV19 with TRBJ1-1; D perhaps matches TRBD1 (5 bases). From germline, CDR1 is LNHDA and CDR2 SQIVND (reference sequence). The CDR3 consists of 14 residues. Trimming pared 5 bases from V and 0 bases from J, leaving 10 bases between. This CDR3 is CASSLGPLNTEAFF. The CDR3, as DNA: TGTGCCAGTAGTTTGGGACCGCTGAACACTGAAGCTTTCTTT.

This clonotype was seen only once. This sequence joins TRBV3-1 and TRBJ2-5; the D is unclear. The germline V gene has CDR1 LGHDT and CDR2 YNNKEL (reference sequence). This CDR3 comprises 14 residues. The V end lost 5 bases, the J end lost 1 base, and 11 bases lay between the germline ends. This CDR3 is CASSAYYLQETQYF. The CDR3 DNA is TGTGCCAGCAGCGCCTACTATCTCCAAGAGACCCAGTACTTC.

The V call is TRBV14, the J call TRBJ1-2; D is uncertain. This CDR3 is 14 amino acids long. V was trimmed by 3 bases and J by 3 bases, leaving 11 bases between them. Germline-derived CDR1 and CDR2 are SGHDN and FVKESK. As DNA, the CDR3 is TGTGCCAGCAGCCAGTCGAAAGGGTACTATGGCTACACCTTC. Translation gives CASSQSKGYYGYTF.

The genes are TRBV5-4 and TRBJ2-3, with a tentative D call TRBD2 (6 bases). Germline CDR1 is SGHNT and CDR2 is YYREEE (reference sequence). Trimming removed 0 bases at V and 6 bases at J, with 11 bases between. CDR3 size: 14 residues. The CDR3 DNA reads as TGTGCCAGCAGCTTGGCGAAGGGAGGTGATACGCAGTATTTT. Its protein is CASSLAKGGDTQYF.

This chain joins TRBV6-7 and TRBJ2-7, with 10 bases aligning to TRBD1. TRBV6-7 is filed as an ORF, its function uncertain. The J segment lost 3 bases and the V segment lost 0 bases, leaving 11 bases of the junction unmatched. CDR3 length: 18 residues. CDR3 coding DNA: TGTGCCAGCAGTTACTCGGGGGGAGGGACAGGGGAAAACTACGAGCAGTACTTC. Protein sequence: CASSYSGGGTGENYEQYF.